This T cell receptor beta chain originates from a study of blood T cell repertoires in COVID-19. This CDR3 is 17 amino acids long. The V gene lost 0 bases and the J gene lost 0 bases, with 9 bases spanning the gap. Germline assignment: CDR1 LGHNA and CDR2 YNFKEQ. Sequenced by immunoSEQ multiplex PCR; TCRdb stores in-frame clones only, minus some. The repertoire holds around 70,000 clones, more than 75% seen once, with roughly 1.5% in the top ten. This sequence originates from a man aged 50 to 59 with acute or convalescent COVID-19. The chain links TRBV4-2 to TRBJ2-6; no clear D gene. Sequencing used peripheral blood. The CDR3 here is CASSQEFSLSGANVLTF. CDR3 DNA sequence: TGTGCCAGCAGCCAAGAATTCAGTCTCTCTGGGGCCAACGTCCTGACTTTC.